The rows below give T cell receptor beta chains drawn from one sample of a study of T cell changes during pregnancy in multiple sclerosis. Repertoires were generated with immunoSEQ multiplex PCR, while TCRdb's copy carries only in-frame clones and drops some. The profile shows some 80,000 clones, about 92% of them singletons. The source was peripheral blood, collected before pregnancy. Receptor source: a female donor with multiple sclerosis, enrolled in a pregnancy study. Both conserved end residues are part of each CDR3. The D gene is left open where the match is weak. Only some rows state a clone size, as once, few, many or a class for expanded clones.

- TRBD2 TRBJ2-1 TRBV6-1 TGTGCCAGCAGTACGGGCGGGGGGGCCTACAATGAGCAGTTCTTC CASSTGGGAYNEQFF
few - TRBJ1-1 TRBV4-1 TGCGCCAGCAGCCAAGGAGGATCTGAAGCTTTCTTT CASSQGGSEAFF
- - TRBJ1-1 TRBV19 TGTGCCAGTAGTATAGGAGTCATGAACACTGAAGCTTTCTTT CASSIGVMNTEAFF
once TRBD1 TRBJ1-5 TRBV6-5 TGTGCCAGCAGTTTATACAGGGGTCTCAATCAGCCCCAGCATTTT CASSLYRGLNQPQHF
- TRBD1 TRBJ1-5 TRBV5-6 TGTGCCCCTCCCAGCAGACGACAGGGGAATCAGCCCCAGCATTTT CAPPSRRQGNQPQHF
- - TRBJ1-3 TRBV11-3 TGTGCCAGCAGCTCCGGACAGTCAGGAAACACCATATATTTT CASSSGQSGNTIYF
- TRBD1 TRBJ1-2 TRBV7-8 TGTGCCAGCAGCTTATTCGACAGGGGTTCCTATGGCTACACCTTC CASSLFDRGSYGYTF
- TRBD1 TRBJ1-5 TRBV19 TGTGCCAGTAGTATTCCCGGGACAGGGCGCAATCAGCCCCAGCATTTT CASSIPGTGRNQPQHF
few - TRBJ1-1 TRBV15 TGTGCCACCAGCAACAGGTCTTGGAACACTGAAGCTTTCTTT CATSNRSWNTEAFF
- - TRBJ1-1 TRBV5-6 TGTGCCAGCAGCTTGGGGCTCATAACAGGAAACACTGAAGCTTTCTTT CASSLGLITGNTEAFF
once TRBD2 TRBJ2-7 TRBV6-5 TGTGCCAGCAAAGCGGGGGCCCGAACCTACGAGCAGTACTTC CASKAGARTYEQYF
- - TRBJ1-2 TRBV6-1 TGTGCCAGCAGTCGCGCTGGAGTGGATGGCTACACCTTC CASSRAGVDGYTF
once - TRBJ1-5 TRBV6-6 TGTGCCAGCAGGGACAGCGCTTATAGCAATCAGCCCCAGCATTTT CASRDSAYSNQPQHF
- TRBD2 TRBJ2-2 TRBV2 TGTGCCAGCAGTGACCCTGAGAGGACTAGCGGGGGCCCTAACACCGGGGAGCTGTTTTTT CASSDPERTSGGPNTGELFF
- - TRBJ2-5 TRBV13 TGTGCCAGCAGCCGGAGGGCAGAGACCCAGTACTTC CASSRRAETQYF
- TRBD1 TRBJ1-4 TRBV10-3 TGTGCCACCAGGGGGCGCCGGGATGAAAAACTGTTTTTT CATRGRRDEKLFF
- - TRBJ1-3 TRBV27 TGTGCCAGCACTTCTGGGAGCGCTGGAAACACCATATATTTT CASTSGSAGNTIYF
- TRBD2 TRBJ2-1 TRBV5-1 TGCGCCAGCAGCTTGGCAGCGGGGGAGCTGTACAATGAGCAGTTCTTC CASSLAAGELYNEQFF
once TRBD1 TRBJ2-1 TRBV19 TGTGCCAGTAGTATAGATTCATTTCCTCAGCAGGGGGCGAGTTACAATGAGCAGTTCTTC CASSIDSFPQQGASYNEQFF
- TRBD1 TRBJ1-2 TRBV2 TGTGCCAGCAGTGAAGAGGGGGCAGCGAACTCCTATGGCTACACCTTC CASSEEGAANSYGYTF
- - TRBJ1-2 TRBV2 TGTGCCCGCGGGGGGTCCGGTGGCTACACCTTC CARGGSGGYTF
- - TRBJ1-1 TRBV27 TGTGCCAGCAAGGAAACGGCCTTGGCGCTTTCGCGGGCTTTCTTT CASKETALALSRAFF
- TRBD1 TRBJ2-7 TRBV7-2 TGTGCCAGCAGCCCGGGACAGGGCAACTACGAGCAGTACTTC CASSPGQGNYEQYF
- TRBD1 TRBJ2-5 TRBV19 TGTGCCAGTAGTTCCGGATTACGCAGGGGGCAAGAGACCCAGTACTTC CASSSGLRRGQETQYF
- - TRBJ1-5 TRBV6-6 TGTGCCAGCAGTTACGTGAGGGAAAGCAATCAGCCCCAGCATTTT CASSYVRESNQPQHF
- TRBD1 TRBJ2-2 TRBV9 TGTGCCAGCAGCGTAGGGGGACAGTCGAACACCGGGGAGCTGTTTTTT CASSVGGQSNTGELFF
- TRBD1 TRBJ1-2 TRBV29-1 TGCAGCGTTGAATCAAGTGCAGGACAGGCTAACTATGGCTACACCTTC CSVESSAGQANYGYTF
once TRBD2 TRBJ2-3 TRBV30 TGTGCCTGTACCCCTAGCGGGGGTACAGATACGCAGTATTTT CACTPSGGTDTQYF
- TRBD1 TRBJ2-3 TRBV9 TGTGCCAGCAGCCGAGAGGGGGCCACAGATACGCAGTATTTT CASSREGATDTQYF
- - TRBJ2-3 TRBV7-2 TGTGCCAGCAGCCACAGGGGCACAGATACGCAGTATTTT CASSHRGTDTQYF
- - TRBJ1-2 TRBV6-5 TGTGCCAGCAGTTACTCGAGGTCTGGGGGCTACTATGGCTACACCTTC CASSYSRSGGYYGYTF
- - TRBJ1-3 TRBV19 TGTGCCAGTAGTATAGATCTCGAGCCCCTCTCTGGAAACACCATATATTTT CASSIDLEPLSGNTIYF
- TRBD1 TRBJ2-3 TRBV4-1 TGCGCCAGCAGCCCACGGACAGGGAGTAACACAGATACGCAGTATTTT CASSPRTGSNTDTQYF
- - TRBJ2-1 TRBV29-1 TGCAGCGTTGGCGGGACAGAGTCCTACAATGAGCAGTTCTTC CSVGGTESYNEQFF
- TRBD2 TRBJ2-7 TRBV6-5 TGTGCCAGCAGTTATTTCTCTAGCGGGGGAACCTACGAGCAGTACTTC CASSYFSSGGTYEQYF
- - TRBJ2-1 TRBV9 TGTGCCAGTACCCTTGGACTAAGCCCCGTGGGAGCCCGTGATGAGCAGTTCTTC CASTLGLSPVGARDEQFF
- - TRBJ2-5 TRBV7-9 TGTGCCAGCAGCGGGGCCACGGGGACCCAGTACTTC CASSGATGTQYF
- - TRBJ2-7 TRBV13 TGTGCCAGCAGCCCCACCGGACAAAGCTCCTACGAGCAGTACTTC CASSPTGQSSYEQYF
- - TRBJ1-4 TRBV15 TGTGCCACCAGCAGAGATCTGGCTACCGGGGAAAAACTGTTTTTT CATSRDLATGEKLFF